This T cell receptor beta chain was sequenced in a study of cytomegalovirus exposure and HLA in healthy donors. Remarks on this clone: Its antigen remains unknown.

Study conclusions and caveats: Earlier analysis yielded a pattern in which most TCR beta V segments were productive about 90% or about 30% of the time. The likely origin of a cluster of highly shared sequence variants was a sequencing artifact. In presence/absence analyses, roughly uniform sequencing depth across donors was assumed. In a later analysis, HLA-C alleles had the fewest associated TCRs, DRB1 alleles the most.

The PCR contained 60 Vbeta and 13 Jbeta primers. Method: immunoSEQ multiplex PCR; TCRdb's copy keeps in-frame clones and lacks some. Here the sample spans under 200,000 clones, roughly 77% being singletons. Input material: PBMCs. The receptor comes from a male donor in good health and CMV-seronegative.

The CDR3 reads CSARSGSMGDTQYF. DNA for the CDR3: TGCAGCGCCCGCAGCGGGAGTATGGGAGATACGCAGTATTTT. The rearrangement joins TRBV29-1 to TRBJ2-3, with 8 bases fitting TRBD2. The germline V gene encodes CDR1 SQVTM and CDR2 ANQGSEA. The CDR3 length is 14 residues. V gave up 7 bases and J gave up 5 bases; unmatched junction bases: 11.